A selection of T cell receptor beta chains follows, all from one sample in a study of control samples from healthy donors and cancer patients. Data came from immunoSEQ multiplex PCR; TCRdb stores just in-frame clones and leaves some out. The sample records some 76,000 clones, 85% to 90% being singletons. Sequenced material: PBMCs. The receptors here all came from a man in his sixties with lung cancer. The CDR3 runs from the conserved cysteine through the conserved F or W. Fields, in order: CDR3 length, J gene, D gene, clone size, V gene, CDR3 protein, CDR3 DNA. The D gene is left open where the match is weak. A row's size may be missing; if present it is once, few, many or a size class.

14 TRBJ2-5 . . TRBV6-5 CASRSQTALETQYF TGTGCCAGCCGGAGTCAGACTGCTTTAGAGACCCAGTACTTC
15 TRBJ2-6 . once TRBV30 CAWSGGNSGANVLTF TGTGCCTGGAGTGGGGGCAACTCTGGGGCCAACGTCCTGACTTTC
12 TRBJ1-6 . . TRBV12-3/TRBV12-4 CASRPYGSPLHF TGTGCCAGCAGGCCCTATGGCTCACCCCTCCACTTT
16 TRBJ2-1 TRBD1 . TRBV18 CASSPLDRGRLNEQFF TGTGCCAGCTCACCACTGGACAGGGGGCGACTCAATGAGCAGTTCTTC
14 TRBJ2-3 TRBD1 . TRBV30 CAWSDDRGSDTQYF TGTGCCTGGAGTGATGACAGGGGGTCCGATACGCAGTATTTT
15 TRBJ2-5 . . TRBV10-3 CAISSQAMLQETQYF TGTGCCATCAGTAGCCAGGCCATGCTCCAAGAGACCCAGTACTTC
17 TRBJ2-2 . . TRBV5-8 CASSPTARVMNTGELFF TGTGCCAGCAGCCCAACGGCGAGGGTCATGAACACCGGGGAGCTGTTTTTT
15 TRBJ2-7 . . TRBV5-4 CASSLGGGLTYEQYF TGTGCCAGCAGCTTGGGAGGGGGGCTTACCTACGAGCAGTACTTC
18 TRBJ1-6 . . TRBV9 CASSSSQGHWSFNSPLHF TGTGCCAGCAGCTCGTCGCAGGGTCATTGGTCCTTTAATTCACCCCTCCACTTT
13 TRBJ1-2 . once TRBV3-1/TRBV3-2 CASSQDRLYGYTF TGTGCCAGCAGCCAAGACAGACTCTATGGCTACACCTTC
15 TRBJ2-3 . . TRBV7-9 CASSYVGRGTDTQYF TGTGCCAGCAGCTACGTCGGACGAGGCACAGATACGCAGTATTTT
14 TRBJ2-2 TRBD1 . TRBV6-5 CACRTGGNTGELFF TGTGCCTGTCGGACAGGCGGGAACACCGGGGAGCTGTTTTTT
11 TRBJ2-7 . . TRBV30 CAWADRYEQYF TGTGCCTGGGCGGACAGATACGAGCAGTACTTC
15 TRBJ1-2 . . TRBV7-9 CASSPQGGRDYGYTF TGTGCCAGCAGCCCACAAGGAGGGAGAGATTATGGCTACACCTTC
15 TRBJ2-5 TRBD2 . TRBV7-7 CASSPQGAGGSAQYF TGTGCCAGCAGCCCGCAAGGAGCGGGGGGCTCGGCCCAGTACTTC
15 TRBJ1-1 . . TRBV15 CATSRVRSGGTEAFF TGTGCCACCAGCAGAGTCCGTTCGGGAGGCACTGAAGCTTTCTTT
16 TRBJ2-5 . . TRBV7-3 CASSPGGGPSIETQYF TGTGCCAGCAGCCCTGGAGGGGGTCCTAGCATTGAGACCCAGTACTTC
13 TRBJ1-2 TRBD1 . TRBV10-2 CASSADRVYGYTF TGCGCCAGCAGCGCCGACAGGGTATATGGCTACACCTTC
16 TRBJ2-5 TRBD1 . TRBV11-3 CASSNNRGLGQETQYF TGTGCCAGCAGCAACAACAGGGGGCTGGGTCAAGAGACCCAGTACTTC
14 TRBJ2-1 . . TRBV11-1 CASSPRGNYNEQFF TGTGCCAGCAGCCCAAGGGGCAACTACAATGAGCAGTTCTTC
16 TRBJ2-1 TRBD2 . TRBV4-1 CASGPGGGALHNEQFF TGCGCCAGCGGACCGGGAGGGGGGGCCCTCCACAATGAGCAGTTCTTC
13 TRBJ1-3 . . TRBV20-1 CSASRGSGNTIYF TGCAGTGCTAGTAGAGGGTCTGGAAACACCATATATTTT
13 TRBJ1-6 . . TRBV9 CASSTRGGSPLHF TGTGCCAGCAGCACGCGTGGAGGTTCACCCCTCCACTTT
15 TRBJ2-5 TRBD2 . TRBV2 CASSYSGGADETQYF TGTGCCAGCTCCTATAGCGGGGGGGCCGATGAGACCCAGTACTTC
15 TRBJ1-4 . once TRBV6-5 CASSITGIVNEKLFF TGTGCCAGCAGTATCACAGGGATCGTTAATGAAAAACTGTTTTTT
15 TRBJ1-3 . . TRBV10-2 CASSEGRVSGNTIYF TGCGCCAGCAGTGAAGGGAGAGTCTCTGGAAACACCATATATTTT